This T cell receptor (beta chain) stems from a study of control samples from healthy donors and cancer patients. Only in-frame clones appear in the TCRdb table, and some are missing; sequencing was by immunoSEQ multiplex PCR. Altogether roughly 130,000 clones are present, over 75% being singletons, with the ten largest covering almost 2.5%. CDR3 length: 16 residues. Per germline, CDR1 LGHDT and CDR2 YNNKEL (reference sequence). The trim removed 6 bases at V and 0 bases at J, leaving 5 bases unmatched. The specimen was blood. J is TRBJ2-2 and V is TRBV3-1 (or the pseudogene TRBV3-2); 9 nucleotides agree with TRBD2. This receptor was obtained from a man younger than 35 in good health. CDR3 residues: CASRTSGTTNTGELFF. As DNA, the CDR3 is TGTGCCAGCAGGACTAGCGGCACAACGAACACCGGGGAGCTGTTTTTT.